The 9 T cell receptor beta chains presented below share a single source sample, sequenced in a study of vaccination and CD4 T cells after COVID-19. The Oncomine TCR Beta short-read assay was applied to DNA of cultured CD4+ T cells. Via MiXCR, TCRdb re-called the PCR reads, giving one row per CDR3 protein. The table includes more than 20,000 distinct CDR3 sequences, around 45% detected once. These receptors' targets are unknown. Specified treatment: roughly ten-day PBMC culture with coronavirus spike peptide pools or control peptides (ViraFEST assay). The sequencing input was CD4+ T cells from blood, cultured in vitro. The receptors were gathered from a human donor who had recovered from COVID-19.

The chain carries TRBV5-1 and TRBJ2-7; D unresolved. The CDR3 loop spans 14 amino acids. Germline lookup yields CDR1 SGHRS and CDR2 YFSETQ. The V and J ends lost 0 bases and 2 bases respectively, with 9 bases between them. This chain's CDR3 is CASSLDATTYEQYF. The CDR3 coding sequence is TGCGCCAGCAGCTTGGACGCTACCACCTACGAGCAGTACTTC. Full variable domain (rest looked up from reference TRBV5-1 and TRBJ2-7): KAGVTQTPRYLIKTRGQQVTLSCSPISGHRSVSWYQQTPGQGLQFLFEYFSETQRNKGNFPGRFSGRQFSNSRSEMNVSTLELGDSALYLCASSLDATTYEQYFGPGTRLTVT.

Worth noting for this clonotype: A junction boundary mismatches the germline segment, possibly from a read error. The chain couples TRBV7-7 to TRBJ2-5; tentatively, D is TRBD2 (6 bases). The germline V gene encodes CDR1 SSHAT and CDR2 FNYEAQ (reference sequence). This CDR3 comprises 14 residues. The CDR3 nucleotides read TGTGCTAGCAGCTTAGTGGGGGGACAAGAGACCCAGTACTTC. This gives the protein CASSLVGGQETQYF.

This clonotype was counted only a few times. The chain couples TRBV7-9 to TRBJ2-4, with 9 bases matching TRBD1. With V trimmed by 1 base and J by 7 bases, 2 bases remained unmatched. The CDR3 is 14 residues long. CDR1 SEHNR and CDR2 FQNEAQ come from the germline V gene (reference sequence). For the CDR3, the DNA is TGTGCCAGCAGCTTAGTCGGGACAGGGAACATTCAGTACTTC. The encoded protein is CASSLVGTGNIQYF.

This chain uses TRBV7-2 with TRBJ1-1; 10 nucleotides line up with TRBD1. There are 16 residues in the CDR3. V lost 8 bases and J lost 7; bases outside the gene matches: 16. Germline V CDR1 and CDR2: SGHTA, FQGNSA. DNA for the CDR3: TGTGCCAGCTCACCGTCGGGGACAGGGGTTCTGGGTGAAGCTTTCTTT. This encodes CASSPSGTGVLGEAFF.

CDR3 sequence reads: CSARSGTGTYEQYF. The DNA of the CDR3 is TGCAGTGCTAGGTCCGGGACAGGGACGTACGAGCAGTACTTC. The chain recombines TRBV20-1 with TRBJ2-7; the match to TRBD1 covers 9 bases. The V segment lost 3 bases and the J segment 4 bases; nucleotides outside the gene matches: 7. CDR1 is DFQATT and CDR2 is SNEGSKA in the germline V gene (reference sequence). The CDR3 is 14 amino acids.

This sequence joins TRBV7-2 and TRBJ1-3, with D hard to call. The CDR3 covers 15 residues. With 4 bases removed from V and 2 bases from J, the gap between germline ends came to 12 bases. The V gene's germline CDR1 is SGHTA and CDR2 FQGNSA. The CDR3 spells CASSSGPTPGNTIYF. As DNA, the CDR3 is TGTGCCAGCAGCTCTGGACCTACCCCTGGAAACACCATATATTTT. The whole variable domain, remainder taken from reference TRBV7-2 and TRBJ1-3, is GAGVSQSPSNKVTEKGKDVELRCDPISGHTALYWYRQSLGQGLEFLIYFQGNSAPDKSGLPSDRFSAERTGGSVSTLTIQRTQQEDSAVYLCASSSGPTPGNTIYFGEGSWLTVV.

There are a few counts of this clonotype. V gene TRBV10-1 combines with J gene TRBJ2-2; 8 bases align to TRBD2. This CDR3 has 13 amino acids. The germline V gene has CDR1 WNHNN and CDR2 SYGVQD (reference sequence). The V segment lost 11 bases and the J segment 1 base; nucleotides outside the gene matches: 3. CDR3 coding DNA: TGCGCCGTCCGGGAGGGGAACACCGGGGAGCTGTTTTTT. It codes for CAVREGNTGELFF.

V gene TRBV6-1 combines with J gene TRBJ2-2; weak D call: TRBD2 (6 bases). V was shortened by 6 bases and J by 7 bases, with 12 bases between the two germline ends. The CDR3 extends over 13 amino acids. From germline, CDR1 is MNHNS and CDR2 SASEGT. CDR3 DNA sequence: TGTGCCAGCAGACCAGGGAGGAACGGGGAGCTGTTTTTT. Translated, it gives CASRPGRNGELFF.

V gene TRBV20-1 combines with J gene TRBJ1-3, with a tentative D call TRBD1 (6 bases). Trimming removed 6 bases from V and 0 bases from J, with 12 bases in between. CDR3 length equals 14 residues. CDR1 and CDR2 (germline): DFQATT, SNEGSKA (reference sequence). In DNA, the CDR3 is TGCAGTGCGACCCACAGGGTCTCTGGAAACACCATATATTTT. It translates to CSATHRVSGNTIYF.